This T cell receptor (beta chain) emerged from a study of Graves' ophthalmopathy and Graves' hyperthyroidism. Study observations and caveats: Blood also held most thyroid clonotypes expanded above 0.001 frequency.

Germline lookup yields CDR1 LNHDA and CDR2 SQIVND (reference sequence). The CDR3 has 14 residues. The germline V and J ends were trimmed by 3 bases and 3 bases, with 9 bases remaining between them. This clonotype was detected ten times or more. Its antigen is unidentified. From RNA, the CDR3 regions of TCR beta chains were amplified and sequenced. Second-round multiplex PCR followed a first-round RT-PCR using HTBI primers. TCRdb processed the multiplex PCR reads anew with MiXCR; each CDR3 protein has one entry. The sample yields about 480,000 distinct CDR3 sequences, around an eighth seen once. This TCR came from a woman under 40 with Graves' ophthalmopathy. The specimen was blood. The chain carries TRBV19 and TRBJ1-5; D possibly corresponds to TRBD1 (6 bases). CDR3 residues: CASSIHRDNQPQHF. The CDR3 DNA is TGTGCCAGTAGTATTCACAGGGACAATCAGCCCCAGCATTTT.